This T cell receptor (beta chain) was sequenced during a study of blood T cell repertoires in COVID-19. Study at large: Acute-phase and convalescent COVID-19 samples originated in the United States, Italy and Spain.

Data came from immunoSEQ multiplex PCR; TCRdb stores just in-frame clones and leaves some out. This sample has roughly 34,000 clones, with around nine tenths found just once. The V segment lost 4 bases and the J segment 4 bases; nucleotides outside the gene matches: 2. The germline gives CDR1 SQVTM, CDR2 ANQGSEA. This CDR3 region has 14 residues. The receptor comes from a man aged 55 to 69 with active COVID-19. The chain employs TRBV29-1 and TRBJ2-3; 13 bases match TRBD2. The sequenced material came from peripheral blood. CDR3 sequence (DNA): TGCAGCGTTGTACTAGCGGGAGGGCCAGATACGCAGTATTTT. It is translated as CSVVLAGGPDTQYF.